This T cell receptor beta chain was identified during a study of identical twins. Findings of the study overall: The same donors were not followed; conclusions instead depended on cross-sectional statistical analysis.

MiXCR was run by TCRdb on the 5' RACE reads, yielding one entry per CDR3 protein. The sample has approximately 500,000 distinct CDR3 sequences; around 24% are singletons. The table lists this clonotype with many counts. Its specificity is not known. Per the germline V gene, CDR1 is SGHRS and CDR2 is YFSETQ. There are 13 residues in the CDR3. Trimming took 5 bases from V and 3 from J, leaving 11 bases between them. The sample was also reused in another study, on T cells expressing NK-cell markers. From that second work: In sorted CD3+CD56+NKG2C+, CD3+CD56+NKG2C- and CD3+CD56-NKG2C+ T cells, TCR beta repertoires were obtained. HCMV serostatus: most of the eight sequenced donors positive, one negative. Restriction of sorting to alpha-beta TCR T cells was accomplished in several experiments using an anti-gamma-delta TCR antibody.

This sequence was found in a woman between 18 and 29 years old in good health. The sequenced sample consisted of CD4+ T cells sorted from blood. The chain uses TRBV5-1 and TRBJ1-2; D is possibly TRBD1 (6 bases). CDR3 in DNA: TGCGCCAGCAGAACTGGGGGCGACTATGGCTACACCTTC. Encoded protein: CASRTGGDYGYTF. Complete variable domain (other parts from reference TRBV5-1 and TRBJ1-2): KAGVTQTPRYLIKTRGQQVTLSCSPISGHRSVSWYQQTPGQGLQFLFEYFSETQRNKGNFPGRFSGRQFSNSRSEMNVSTLELGDSALYLCASRTGGDYGYTFGSGTRLTVV.